This entry features one T cell receptor (beta chain) sequence. No antigen is known for it. Time point specified: roughly 10-day in vitro stimulation with candidate neoantigen peptide 2. Every patient had mismatch repair deficiency by PCR or immunohistochemistry. The TCR-sequenced patients were a few responders to pembrolizumab. Several ELISpot-reactive neoantigen peptides each drove an approximately ten-day in vitro stimulation. Sequencing used immunoSEQ multiplex PCR; TCRdb keeps in-frame clones, though not all of them. Altogether about 9,800 clones are present, around 86% being singletons, with the ten largest covering around 23%. These data originate in a study of PD-1 blockade in mismatch repair-deficient tumors. The sample was cells cultured in vitro, taken from a patient treated with pembrolizumab. This TCR came from an adult with mismatch repair-deficient cancer.

Here the CDR3 reads CASSPPGLASSYNEQFF. The CDR3 DNA is TGTGCCAGCTCACCACCGGGACTGGCGAGCTCCTACAATGAGCAGTTCTTC. The chain joins TRBV18 to TRBJ2-1; possible D gene TRBD2, 6 bases. Trimming removed 0 bases at V and 0 bases at J, with 12 bases between. Germline CDR1 and CDR2: KGHSH and LQKENI. There are 17 residues in the CDR3.